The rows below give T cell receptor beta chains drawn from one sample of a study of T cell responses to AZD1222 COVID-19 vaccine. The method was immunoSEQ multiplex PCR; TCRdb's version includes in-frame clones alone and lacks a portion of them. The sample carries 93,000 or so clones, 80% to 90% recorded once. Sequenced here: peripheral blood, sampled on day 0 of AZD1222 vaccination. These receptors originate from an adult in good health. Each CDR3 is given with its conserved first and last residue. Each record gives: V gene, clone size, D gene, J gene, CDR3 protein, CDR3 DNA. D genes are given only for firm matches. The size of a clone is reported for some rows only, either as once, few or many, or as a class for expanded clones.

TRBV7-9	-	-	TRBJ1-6	CASGGGYDNSPLHF	TGTGCCAGCGGCGGCGGATACGATAATTCACCCCTCCACTTT
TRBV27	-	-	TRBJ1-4	CASSDPGQWEKLFF	TGTGCCAGCAGTGACCCGGGACAATGGGAAAAACTGTTTTTT
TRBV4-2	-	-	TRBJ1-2	CASSQERGADYGYTF	TGTGCCAGCAGCCAAGAAAGGGGGGCGGACTATGGCTACACCTTC
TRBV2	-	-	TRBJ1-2	CASRAGTPLSGYTF	TGTGCCAGCAGGGCCGGGACCCCCTTAAGTGGCTACACCTTC
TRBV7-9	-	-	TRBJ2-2	CASAQATDTGELFF	TGTGCCAGCGCACAGGCAACGGACACCGGGGAGCTGTTTTTT
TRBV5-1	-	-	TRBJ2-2	CASRTGTVNTGELFF	TGCGCCAGCAGGACCGGGACGGTGAACACCGGGGAGCTGTTTTTT
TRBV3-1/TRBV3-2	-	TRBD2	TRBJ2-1	CASSQGTSSYNEQFF	TGTGCCAGCAGCCAAGGGACTAGCTCTTACAATGAGCAGTTCTTC
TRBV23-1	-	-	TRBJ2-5	CATRGGKVQETQYF	TGCGCCACCAGAGGGGGGAAGGTACAAGAGACCCAGTACTTC
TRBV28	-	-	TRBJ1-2	CASSPVGDYGYTF	TGTGCCAGCAGCCCGGTGGGGGACTATGGCTACACCTTC
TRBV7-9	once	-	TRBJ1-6	CASSLENWYSPLHF	TGTGCCAGCAGCTTAGAAAATTGGTATTCACCCCTCCACTTT
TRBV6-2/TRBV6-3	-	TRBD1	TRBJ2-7	CASSRSLGQGVFYEQYF	TGTGCCAGCAGCCGTTCTTTGGGACAGGGCGTCTTCTACGAGCAGTACTTC
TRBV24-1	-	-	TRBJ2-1	CATSVELVPHEQFF	TGTGCCACCAGTGTAGAACTAGTGCCCCATGAGCAGTTCTTC
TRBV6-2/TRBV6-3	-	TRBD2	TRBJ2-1	CASSYREGSDEQFF	TGTGCCAGCAGTTATAGGGAGGGCAGCGATGAGCAGTTCTTC
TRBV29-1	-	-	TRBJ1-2	CSTRENYGYTF	TGCAGCACCCGGGAAAACTATGGCTACACCTTC
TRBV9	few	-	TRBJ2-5	CASSATAQETQYF	TGTGCCAGCAGCGCGACAGCGCAAGAGACCCAGTACTTC
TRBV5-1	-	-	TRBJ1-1	CASSLALTGTEAFF	TGCGCCAGCAGCTTGGCACTGACGGGGACTGAAGCTTTCTTT
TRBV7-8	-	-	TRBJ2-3	CASSLGPGFKYF	TGTGCCAGCAGCTTAGGCCCAGGATTCAAGTATTTT
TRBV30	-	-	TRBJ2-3	CAWAATDTQYF	TGTGCCTGGGCAGCCACAGATACGCAGTATTTT
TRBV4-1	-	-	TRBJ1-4	CASSQDRDGGQKLFF	TGCGCCAGCAGCCAAGATCGGGACGGGGGTCAAAAACTGTTTTTT
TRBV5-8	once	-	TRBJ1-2	CASSLTGWQGYTF	TGTGCCAGCAGCTTGACAGGCTGGCAAGGCTACACCTTC
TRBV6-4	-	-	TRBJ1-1	CASRLTATLNTEAFF	TGTGCCAGCAGACTGACAGCAACTCTGAACACTGAAGCTTTCTTT
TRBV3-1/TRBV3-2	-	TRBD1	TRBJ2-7	CASSQIDRGGYEQYF	TGTGCCAGCAGCCAAATTGACAGGGGGGGCTACGAGCAGTACTTC